The clone carrying this T cell receptor beta chain counts as medium-sized by frequency. This specimen belongs to a study of T cell clusters in autoimmune cytopenias. TRB amplification used 250 ng of peripheral blood genomic DNA. This CDR3 is 14 amino acids long. Multiplex touch-down PCR amplified TRB using TRB-A and TRB-B pools in one tube. TCRdb re-called the multiplex PCR reads and shows each CDR3 protein once, DNA omitted. The data show some 5,400 distinct CDR3 sequences, and the top ten clones hold nearly 20%. Another study also made use of these data, one on T cell repertoires in aging, cancer and after chemotherapy.

The rearrangement links TRBV12-3 or TRBV12-4 to TRBJ2-1; no DNA is available, so the TRBD2 call from TCRdb remains unchecked. The sequence derives from a human donor in good health. The sequencing input was peripheral blood. This CDR3 is CASSSRLANNEQFF.